These T cell receptor beta chains were read from a single sample in a study of cytomegalovirus exposure and HLA in healthy donors. Here immunoSEQ multiplex PCR was the method, and the copy in TCRdb shows in-frame clones only, minus some. The data show some 120,000 clones, about 88% seen once. Material for sequencing was PBMCs. These receptors came from a woman aged 18 to 35 in good health and CMV-seronegative. Each CDR3 is given with its conserved first and last residue. D genes are given only for firm matches. Clone size appears in some rows only: once, few, many, or a class for an expanded clone.

clone size	V gene	J gene	D gene	CDR3 protein	CDR3 DNA
.	TRBV10-3	TRBJ2-5	TRBD1	CAISESTSGGGPKETQYF	TGTGCCATCAGTGAGTCGACATCAGGGGGCGGTCCGAAAGAGACCCAGTACTTC
.	TRBV5-1	TRBJ1-6	.	CASTIGGMGSPLHF	TGCGCCAGCACTATAGGAGGGATGGGTTCACCCCTCCACTTT
.	TRBV11-3	TRBJ2-1	TRBD2	CASSWSGTEQFF	TGTGCCAGCAGCTGGAGCGGGACCGAGCAGTTCTTC
.	TRBV10-3	TRBJ2-1	.	CAISETRTEKHEQFF	TGTGCCATCAGTGAGACTCGGACAGAAAAGCATGAGCAGTTCTTC
.	TRBV6-5	TRBJ1-2	TRBD1	CASSYGTGRGYGYTF	TGTGCCAGCAGTTACGGGACAGGGAGGGGATATGGCTACACCTTC
.	TRBV7-9	TRBJ1-3	TRBD1	CASREDRVSGNTIYF	TGTGCCAGCAGAGAGGACAGGGTCTCTGGAAACACCATATATTTT
few	TRBV10-3	TRBJ2-1	TRBD1	CAISESTGVEQFF	TGTGCCATCAGTGAGTCTACAGGGGTTGAGCAGTTCTTC
.	TRBV7-2	TRBJ2-7	.	CASSPDWHEQYF	TGTGCCAGCAGTCCCGACTGGCACGAGCAGTACTTC
.	TRBV6-5	TRBJ1-2	TRBD1	CASSTGGGYTF	TGTGCCAGCAGTACAGGGGGCGGCTACACCTTC
.	TRBV27	TRBJ2-5	.	CASRGRGEAQYF	TGTGCCAGCAGAGGTAGAGGAGAGGCCCAGTACTTC
once	TRBV27	TRBJ2-3	TRBD2	CASTPSGRETDTQYF	TGTGCCAGCACCCCTAGCGGGAGAGAAACAGATACGCAGTATTTT
.	TRBV28	TRBJ1-1	TRBD1	CASRDVTGGYIF	TGTGCCAGCAGGGATGTTACAGGGGGCTATATCTTT
once	TRBV20-1	TRBJ1-2	.	CSYTGPWGYTF	TGCAGTTACACAGGGCCGTGGGGCTACACCTTC
.	TRBV5-1	TRBJ2-2	.	CASSPRQNTGELFF	TGCGCCAGCAGCCCACGACAAAACACCGGGGAGCTGTTTTTT
few	TRBV2	TRBJ1-4	.	CATRQLATNEKLFF	TGTGCCACGAGACAGCTTGCAACTAATGAAAAACTGTTTTTT